This TCR beta chain appears in the sequencing data of a study of T cells in localized non-small cell lung cancer. Trimming left V 5 bases short and J 1 base short, with 9 bases between. Germline assignment: CDR1 SGHTA and CDR2 FQGNSA. The CDR3 is 13 amino acids. Here immunoSEQ multiplex PCR was the method, and the copy in TCRdb shows in-frame clones only, minus some. The table shows approximately 29,000 clones, with over 65% occurring only once. The chain combines TRBV7-2 with TRBJ2-7; perhaps TRBD2 as D (5 bases). Sequenced material: peripheral blood, taken before any cancer treatment. The source of this sequence is a male donor older than 55 with stage II squamous cell lung carcinoma. As DNA, the CDR3 is TGTGCCAGCAGCGTACGGGATTCCTACGAGCAGTACTTC. It translates to CASSVRDSYEQYF.